This T cell receptor (beta chain) emerged from a study of T cell changes during pregnancy in multiple sclerosis. Trimming removed 4 bases from V and 6 bases from J, with 16 bases in between. The germline gives CDR1 SGHRS, CDR2 YFSETQ. This CDR3 contains 15 residues. Assay: immunoSEQ multiplex PCR; the TCRdb copy retains only in-frame clones and omits some. The table records 36,000 or so clones, 88% of them present only once. The sequence was obtained from a female donor with multiple sclerosis, enrolled in a pregnancy study. The chain uses TRBV5-1 and TRBJ1-4; D ambiguous. The sequencing used CD4+ T cells from peripheral blood mononuclear cells, collected in the first trimester of pregnancy. This chain's CDR3 is CASSVASEEYEKLFF. The CDR3 coding sequence is TGCGCCAGCAGCGTCGCCTCCGAGGAGTATGAAAAACTGTTTTTT.